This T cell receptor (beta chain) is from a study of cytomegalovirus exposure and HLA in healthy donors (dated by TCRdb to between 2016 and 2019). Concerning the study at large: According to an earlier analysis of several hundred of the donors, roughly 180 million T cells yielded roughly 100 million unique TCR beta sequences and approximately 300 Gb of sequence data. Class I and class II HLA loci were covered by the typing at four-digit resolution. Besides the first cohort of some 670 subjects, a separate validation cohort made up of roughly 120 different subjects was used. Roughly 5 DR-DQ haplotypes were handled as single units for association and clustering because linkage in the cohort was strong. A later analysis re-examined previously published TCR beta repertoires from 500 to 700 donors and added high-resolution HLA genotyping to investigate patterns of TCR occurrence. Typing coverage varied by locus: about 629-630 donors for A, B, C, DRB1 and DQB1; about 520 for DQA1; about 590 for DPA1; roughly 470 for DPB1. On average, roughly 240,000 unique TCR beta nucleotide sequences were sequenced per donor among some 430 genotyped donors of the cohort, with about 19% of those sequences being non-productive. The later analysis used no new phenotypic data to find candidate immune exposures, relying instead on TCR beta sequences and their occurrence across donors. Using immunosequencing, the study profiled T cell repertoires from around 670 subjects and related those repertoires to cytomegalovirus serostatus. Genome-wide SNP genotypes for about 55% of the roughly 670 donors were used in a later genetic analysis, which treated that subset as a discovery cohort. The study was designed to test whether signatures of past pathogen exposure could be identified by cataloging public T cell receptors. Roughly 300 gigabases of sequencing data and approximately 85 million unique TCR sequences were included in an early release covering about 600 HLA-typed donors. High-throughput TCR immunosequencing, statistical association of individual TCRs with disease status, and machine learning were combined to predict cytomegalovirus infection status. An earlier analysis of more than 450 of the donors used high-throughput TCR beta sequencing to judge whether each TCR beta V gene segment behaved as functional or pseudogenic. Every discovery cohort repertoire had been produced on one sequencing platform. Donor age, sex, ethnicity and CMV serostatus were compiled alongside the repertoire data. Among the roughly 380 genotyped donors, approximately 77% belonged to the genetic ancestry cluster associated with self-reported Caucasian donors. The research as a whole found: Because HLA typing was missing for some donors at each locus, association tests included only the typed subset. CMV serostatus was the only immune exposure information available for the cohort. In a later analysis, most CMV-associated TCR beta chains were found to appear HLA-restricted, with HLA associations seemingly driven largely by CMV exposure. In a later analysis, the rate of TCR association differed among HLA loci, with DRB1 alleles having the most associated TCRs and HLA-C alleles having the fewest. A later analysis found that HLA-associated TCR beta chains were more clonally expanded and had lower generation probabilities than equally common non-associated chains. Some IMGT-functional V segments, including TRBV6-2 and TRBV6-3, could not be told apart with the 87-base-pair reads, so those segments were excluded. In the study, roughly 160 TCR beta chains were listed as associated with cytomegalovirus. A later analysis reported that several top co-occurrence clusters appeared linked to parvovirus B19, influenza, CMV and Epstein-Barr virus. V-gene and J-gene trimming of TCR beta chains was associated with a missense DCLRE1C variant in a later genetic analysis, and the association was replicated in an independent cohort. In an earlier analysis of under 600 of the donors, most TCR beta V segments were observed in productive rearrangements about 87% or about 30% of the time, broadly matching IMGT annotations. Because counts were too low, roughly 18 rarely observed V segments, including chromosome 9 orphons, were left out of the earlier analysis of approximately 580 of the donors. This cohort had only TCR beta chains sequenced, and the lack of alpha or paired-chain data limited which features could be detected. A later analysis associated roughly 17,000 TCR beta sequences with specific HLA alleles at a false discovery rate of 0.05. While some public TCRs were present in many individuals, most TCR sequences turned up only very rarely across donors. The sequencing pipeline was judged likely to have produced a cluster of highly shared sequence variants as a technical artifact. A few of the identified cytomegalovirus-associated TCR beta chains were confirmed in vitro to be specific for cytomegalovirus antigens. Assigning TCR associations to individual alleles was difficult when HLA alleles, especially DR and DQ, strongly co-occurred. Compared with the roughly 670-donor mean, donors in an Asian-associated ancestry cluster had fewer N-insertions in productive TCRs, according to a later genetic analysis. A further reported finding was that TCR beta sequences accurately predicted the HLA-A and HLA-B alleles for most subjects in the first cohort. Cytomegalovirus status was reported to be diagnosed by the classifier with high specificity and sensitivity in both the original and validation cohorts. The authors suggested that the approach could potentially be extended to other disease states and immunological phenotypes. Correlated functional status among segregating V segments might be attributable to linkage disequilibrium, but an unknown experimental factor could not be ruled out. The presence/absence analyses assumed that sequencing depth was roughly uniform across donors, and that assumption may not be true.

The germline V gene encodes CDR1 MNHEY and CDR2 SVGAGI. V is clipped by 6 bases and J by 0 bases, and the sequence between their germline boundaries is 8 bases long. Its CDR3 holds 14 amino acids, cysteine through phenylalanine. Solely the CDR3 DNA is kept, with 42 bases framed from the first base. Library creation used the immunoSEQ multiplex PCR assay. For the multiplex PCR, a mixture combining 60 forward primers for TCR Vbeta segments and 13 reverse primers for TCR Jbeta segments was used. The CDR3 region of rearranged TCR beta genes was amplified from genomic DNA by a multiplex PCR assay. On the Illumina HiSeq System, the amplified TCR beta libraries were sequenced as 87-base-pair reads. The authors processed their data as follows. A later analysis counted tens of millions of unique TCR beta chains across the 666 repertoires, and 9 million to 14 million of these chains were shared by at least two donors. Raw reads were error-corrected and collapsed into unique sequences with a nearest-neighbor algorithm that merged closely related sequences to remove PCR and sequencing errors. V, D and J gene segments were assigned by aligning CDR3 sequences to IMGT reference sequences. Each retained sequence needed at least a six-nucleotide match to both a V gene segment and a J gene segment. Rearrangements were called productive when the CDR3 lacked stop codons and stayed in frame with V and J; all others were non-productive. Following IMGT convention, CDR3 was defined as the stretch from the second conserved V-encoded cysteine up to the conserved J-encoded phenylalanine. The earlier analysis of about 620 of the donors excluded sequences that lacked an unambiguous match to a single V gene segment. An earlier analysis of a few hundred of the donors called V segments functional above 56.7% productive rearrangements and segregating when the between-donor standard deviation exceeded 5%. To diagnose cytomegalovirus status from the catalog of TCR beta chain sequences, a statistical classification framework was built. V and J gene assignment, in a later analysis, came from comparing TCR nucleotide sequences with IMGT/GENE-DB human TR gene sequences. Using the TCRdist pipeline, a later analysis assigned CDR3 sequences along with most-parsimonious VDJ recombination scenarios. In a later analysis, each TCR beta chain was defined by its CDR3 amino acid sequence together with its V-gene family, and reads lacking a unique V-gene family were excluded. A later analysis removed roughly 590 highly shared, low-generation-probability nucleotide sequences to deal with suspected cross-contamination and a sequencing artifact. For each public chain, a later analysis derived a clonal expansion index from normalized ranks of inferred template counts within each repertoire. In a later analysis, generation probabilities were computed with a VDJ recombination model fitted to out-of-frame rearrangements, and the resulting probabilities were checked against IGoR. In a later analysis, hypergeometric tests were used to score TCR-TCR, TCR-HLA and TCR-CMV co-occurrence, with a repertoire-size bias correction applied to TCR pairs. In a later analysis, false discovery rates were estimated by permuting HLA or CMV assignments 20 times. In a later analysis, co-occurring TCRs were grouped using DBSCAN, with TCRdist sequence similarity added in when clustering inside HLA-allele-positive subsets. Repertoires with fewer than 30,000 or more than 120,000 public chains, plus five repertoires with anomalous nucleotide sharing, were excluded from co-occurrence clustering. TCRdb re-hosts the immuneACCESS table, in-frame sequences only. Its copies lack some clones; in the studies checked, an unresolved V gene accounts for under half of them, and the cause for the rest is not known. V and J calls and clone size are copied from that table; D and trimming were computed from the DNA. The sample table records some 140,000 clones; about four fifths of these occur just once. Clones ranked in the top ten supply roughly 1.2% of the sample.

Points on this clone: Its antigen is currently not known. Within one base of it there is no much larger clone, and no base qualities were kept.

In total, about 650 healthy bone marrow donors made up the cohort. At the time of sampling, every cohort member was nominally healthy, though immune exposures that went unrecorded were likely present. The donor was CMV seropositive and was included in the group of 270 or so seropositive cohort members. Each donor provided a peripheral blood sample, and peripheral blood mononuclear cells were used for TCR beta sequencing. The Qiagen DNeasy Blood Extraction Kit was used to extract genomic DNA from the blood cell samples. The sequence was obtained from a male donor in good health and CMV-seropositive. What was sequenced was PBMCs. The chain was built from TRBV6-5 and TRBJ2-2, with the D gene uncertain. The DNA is TGTGCCAGCAGCCCAGTTGCGAACACCGGGGAGCTGTTTTTT. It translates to CASSPVANTGELFF.